This T cell receptor beta chain emerged from a study of CXCR3-negative and CXCR3-positive naive CD8 T cells. Study results and limitations: More hydrophobic TRB CDR3s occurred in CXCR3-positive than in CXCR3-negative naive cells.

Sorts performed in triplicate captured 320,000 or so cells each from every CD8+ T cell subset. Libraries of TRB cDNA were made by 5' RACE and carried UMIs. Each CDR3 protein gets one entry in TCRdb, which reprocessed the 5' RACE reads and gives no DNA. The listing records tens of thousands of distinct CDR3 sequences. Comment on this clonotype: Its cognate antigen is unknown.

This receptor was obtained from a human donor in good health. Some clones in this sample may be carry-over from other donors' samples. Sequenced material: naive CXCR3+ CD8+ T cells from blood. The subset here: CD45RO-CCR7+CD27+CD95- naive CD8+ T cells expressing CXCR3 (TNR3+).

The CDR3 loop is CASSPLLAGRYEQYF. This rearrangement joins TRBV7-6 to TRBJ2-7; without DNA, the TCRdb call of TRBD2 cannot be checked. In germline, CDR1 is SGHVS, CDR2 FNYEAQ. The CDR3 totals 15 residues. Supplemented by reference TRBV7-6 and TRBJ2-7, the full variable domain reads GAGVSQSPRYKVTKRGQDVALRCDPISGHVSLYWYRQALGQGPEFLTYFNYEAQQDKSGLPNDRFSAERPEGSISTLTIQRTEQRDSAMYRCASSPLLAGRYEQYFGPGTRLTVT.